Below, one TCR beta chain is given with its context. Its antigen is currently unknown. Germline CDR1 and CDR2: SNHLY and FYNNEI. CDR3 size: 14 residues. Trimming removed 9 bases from V and 5 bases from J; junction bases left unmatched: 11. Sequenced by immunoSEQ multiplex PCR; TCRdb stores in-frame clones only, minus some. The data contain about 98,000 clones, around 88% of them singletons. These data come from a study of cytomegalovirus exposure and HLA in healthy donors. Study context: In a later analysis, it was reported that the approximately 110 validation repertoires had been produced on the same platform as the roughly 610 repertoires belonging to the first cohort. Findings and limits, study-wide: In the 95 to 150 validation repertoires, a later analysis found that first-cohort TCR clusters tended to co-occur. A classifier reportedly called cytomegalovirus status with high sensitivity and specificity. Some public TCRs appeared in many individuals, while most sequences were rare.

This clonotype originated in a woman in her 30s in good health and CMV-seronegative. The chain links TRBV2 to TRBJ2-7; 9 nucleotides line up with TRBD1. Sequences were obtained from PBMCs. The CDR3 here is CARPPGQGLHEQYF. The CDR3 nucleotides are TGTGCCAGACCGCCGGGACAGGGCCTCCACGAGCAGTACTTC.